These 14 T cell receptor beta chains share one sample of origin, sequenced in a study of T cell repertoires in cytomegalovirus infection. Their cognate antigens are unknown. TCRdb called the reads again in MiXCR, with one record for every CDR3 protein. The sample holds hundreds of thousands of distinct CDR3 sequences, under 55% seen once. The material was cultured PBMCs, obtained from culture after CMV antigen stimulation. The receptor set was obtained from a human donor in good health (CMV status not recorded). Some clones in this sample may be carry-over from other donors' samples.

V gene TRBV9 combines with J gene TRBJ2-7, with a weak D call TRBD2 (6 bases). Deletions cut 3 bases from V and 2 bases from J, with 15 bases between. Germline V CDR1 and CDR2: SGDLS, YYNGEE. This CDR3 spans 15 amino acids. The CDR3 sequence is CASSARGGVPYEQYF. CDR3 sequence (DNA): TGTGCCAGCAGCGCCCGGGGCGGGGTCCCCTACGAGCAGTACTTC.

In this sample, this clonotype turned up many times. The V call is TRBV6-5, the J call TRBJ1-1, with 7 nucleotides matching TRBD1. The germline CDR1 and CDR2 sequences are MNHEY and SVGAGI. With V trimmed by 2 bases and J by 4 bases, 10 bases remained unmatched. The CDR3 is 16 residues long. CDR3 coding DNA: TGTGCCAGCAGTTACGAGGGACAGCCTGTGGTCACTGAAGCTTTCTTT. Protein product: CASSYEGQPVVTEAFF.

The chain uses TRBV15 and TRBJ2-1; no firm D call. Per the germline V gene, CDR1 is LNHNV and CDR2 is YYDKDF (reference sequence). V was trimmed by 3 bases and J by 3 bases, leaving 12 bases between them. The CDR3 runs 15 residues. CDR3 region: CATSSLIRNYNEQFF. The CDR3 coding sequence is TGTGCCACCAGCAGCCTAATCAGAAACTACAATGAGCAGTTCTTC.

There are a few counts of this clonotype. V usage is TRBV7-2 and J usage is TRBJ1-3; D may be TRBD1 (5 bases). Germline CDR1 and CDR2: SGHTA and FQGNSA. Trimming cost V 1 base and J 0 bases, with 16 bases left between them. This CDR3 comprises 18 residues. In DNA form, the CDR3 reads TGTGCCAGCAGCTTAGTTCCCCGGGGCCCGAGCTCTGGAAACACCATATATTTT. Amino acid sequence: CASSLVPRGPSSGNTIYF.

CDR3 amino acids: CASSRLVLNYNEQFF. Here the CDR3 DNA reads TGTGCCAGCAGCCGCCTGGTCCTGAACTACAATGAGCAGTTCTTC. The rearrangement links TRBV3-1 to TRBJ2-1; D not certain. V gave up 4 bases and J gave up 3 bases, with 13 bases separating them. Germline V gives CDR1 LGHDT, CDR2 YNNKEL (reference sequence). The CDR3 is made up of 15 amino acids.

The V call is TRBV7-2, the J call TRBJ2-1; either TRBD1 or TRBD2 may fit D (5 bases each). The CDR3 totals 14 residues. The germline V and J ends were trimmed by 1 base and 5 bases, with 9 bases remaining between them. Germline CDR1 and CDR2: SGHTA and FQGNSA. The CDR3 is CASSLVWDDNEQFF. In DNA, the CDR3 is TGTGCCAGCAGCTTAGTATGGGACGACAATGAGCAGTTCTTC.

This clonotype was detected a few times. The chain has TRBV7-2 and TRBJ1-6; D might be TRBD1 (6 bases). This CDR3 spans 15 amino acids. V gave up 3 bases and J gave up 7 bases, with 13 bases separating them. The germline V gene has CDR1 SGHTA and CDR2 FQGNSA. CDR3 bases: TGTGCCAGCAGCTTCATTGACAGGAGAAATTCACCCCTCCACTTT. Translation: CASSFIDRRNSPLHF.

V is TRBV5-4 and J is TRBJ2-1; D may be TRBD1 or TRBD2 (5 bases each). The V end was cut by 2 bases, the J end by 5 bases, with 17 bases between. This CDR3 spans 16 amino acids. The germline V gene encodes CDR1 SGHNT and CDR2 YYREEE (reference sequence). In DNA, the CDR3 is TGTGCCAGCAGCTTACTCACCTCCGGGGCTAACAATGAGCAGTTCTTC. This codes for CASSLLTSGANNEQFF.

The rearrangement links TRBV7-9 to TRBJ2-1, with D perhaps matching TRBD1 (5 bases). There are 14 residues in the CDR3. Trimming left V 5 bases short and J 9 bases short, with 17 bases between. Germline V gene sequence: CDR1 SEHNR, CDR2 FQNEAQ (reference sequence). For the CDR3, the DNA is TGTGCCAGCAGCCGACGCTACAGGCTGGGTGAGCAGTTCTTC. Translated, it gives CASSRRYRLGEQFF.

V and J are TRBV4-3 and TRBJ2-1; 7 bases are shared with TRBD2. Trimming at V came to 0 bases and at J to 10 bases, leaving 3 bases not matched to a gene. The germline V gene encodes CDR1 LGHNA and CDR2 YSLEER. The CDR3 consists of 13 residues. The CDR3 DNA follows: TGCGCCAGCAGCCAAGATTACGGGGGGGAGCAGTTCTTC. Its translation is CASSQDYGGEQFF.

In this sample, this clonotype turned up a few times. The rearrangement links TRBV7-2 to TRBJ2-1, with D possibly being TRBD1 or TRBD2 (6 bases each). The V end was cut by 2 bases, the J end by 7 bases, with 15 bases between. CDR1 is SGHTA and CDR2 is FQGNSA in the germline V gene. CDR3 size: 15 residues. CDR3 amino acids: CASSLFGGPMNEQFF. CDR3 DNA: TGTGCCAGCAGCTTATTCGGGGGCCCAATGAATGAGCAGTTCTTC.

The sample holds one count of this clonotype. This chain links TRBV2 with TRBJ2-3; D is ambiguous. CDR1 is SNHLY and CDR2 is FYNNEI in the germline V gene. V was shortened by 2 bases and J by 0 bases, with 6 bases between the two germline ends. The CDR3 contains 14 residues. DNA for the CDR3: TGTGCCAGCAGTGAAAGCCCTAGCACAGATACGCAGTATTTT. Translation gives CASSESPSTDTQYF.

The chain uses TRBV20-1 and TRBJ2-7; 10 nucleotides line up with TRBD1. This CDR3 spans 15 amino acids. With V trimmed by 0 bases and J by 3 bases, 5 bases remained unmatched. The germline V gene has CDR1 DFQATT and CDR2 SNEGSKA (reference sequence). For the CDR3, the DNA is TGCAGTGCTAGAGAGGGGACAGGGGTTTACTACGAGCAGTACTTC. Translated, it gives CSAREGTGVYYEQYF.

V is TRBV5-5 and J is TRBJ2-3, with unresolved D. V was trimmed by 4 bases and J by 6 bases, leaving 9 bases between them. Germline V gene lookup returns CDR1 SGHKS and CDR2 YYEKEE (reference sequence). The CDR3 totals 12 residues. CDR3 sequence reads: CASSPDLDTQYF. CDR3 in DNA: TGTGCCAGCAGCCCGGACCTGGATACGCAGTATTTT.